The rows below give T cell receptor beta chains drawn from one sample of a study of blood T cell repertoires in COVID-19. Method: immunoSEQ multiplex PCR; TCRdb's copy keeps in-frame clones and lacks some. The sample records fewer than 350,000 clones, about 89% being singletons. What was sequenced was PBMCs or T cells enriched from blood (not recorded which). The receptors shown here come from a woman in her thirties or forties who had recovered from COVID-19. Both conserved end residues are part of each CDR3. D genes are given only for firm matches. Only part of the rows carry a size: once, few, many, or a class if the clone is expanded.

len	v_gene	abundance	j_gene	d_gene	CDR3aa	CDR3nt
14	TRBV6-5	-	TRBJ2-7	TRBD1	CASSWTGGPYEQYF	TGTGCCAGCAGTTGGACAGGGGGCCCCTACGAGCAGTACTTC
16	TRBV3-1/TRBV3-2	-	TRBJ1-1	-	CASSQGDIRPNTEAFF	TGTGCCAGCAGCCAAGGGGACATTAGGCCGAACACTGAAGCTTTCTTT
15	TRBV7-9	-	TRBJ2-3	TRBD2	CASSLSGGATDTQYF	TGTGCCAGCAGCCTAAGCGGGGGGGCAACAGATACGCAGTATTTT
19	TRBV30	-	TRBJ2-1	-	CAWSALQGLLGSSYNEQFF	TGTGCCTGGAGTGCATTACAGGGTCTCCTGGGAAGCTCCTACAATGAGCAGTTCTTC
13	TRBV4-1	-	TRBJ1-2	-	CASSGANGWGYTF	TGCGCCAGCAGCGGGGCGAATGGATGGGGCTACACCTTC
13	TRBV29-1	-	TRBJ2-1	TRBD1	CSSWTGESDEQFF	TGCAGCTCTTGGACAGGGGAATCCGATGAGCAGTTCTTC
14	TRBV5-1	-	TRBJ1-1	-	CASSPNTGVSEAFF	TGCGCCAGCAGCCCCAACACAGGTGTCTCTGAAGCTTTCTTT
16	TRBV9	-	TRBJ1-1	TRBD1	CASSPRAQGASTEAFF	TGTGCCAGCAGCCCTCGAGCACAGGGGGCAAGTACTGAAGCTTTCTTT
16	TRBV19	-	TRBJ2-1	TRBD2	CASSNFQRGAHNEQFF	TGTGCCAGTAGTAACTTTCAGCGGGGGGCCCACAATGAGCAGTTCTTC
15	TRBV7-2	-	TRBJ1-2	-	CASSLVGGTDYGYTF	TGTGCCAGCAGCTTAGTTGGCGGGACGGACTATGGCTACACCTTC
16	TRBV7-6	-	TRBJ2-5	TRBD2	CASSPAGLAGVETQYF	TGTGCCAGCAGTCCAGCGGGACTAGCGGGAGTAGAGACCCAGTACTTC
15	TRBV6-5	-	TRBJ1-2	-	CASTVGVRSSYGYTF	TGTGCCAGCACCGTAGGAGTCAGATCAAGCTATGGCTACACCTTC
12	TRBV5-1	-	TRBJ2-3	-	CASSPSTDTQYF	TGCGCCAGCAGCCCGAGCACAGATACGCAGTATTTT
15	TRBV15	-	TRBJ1-6	-	CATSSVPRGIRPLHF	TGTGCCACCAGCAGTGTCCCCCGTGGCATCAGACCCCTCCACTTT
12	TRBV19	-	TRBJ1-5	-	CASNTGNQPQHF	TGTGCCAGTAATACGGGAAATCAGCCCCAGCATTTT
14	TRBV28	-	TRBJ1-2	TRBD1	CASSLDRGGYGYTF	TGTGCCAGCAGTTTAGACAGGGGAGGCTATGGCTACACCTTC
16	TRBV4-2	-	TRBJ2-5	TRBD2	CASSQDLQREQETQYF	TGTGCCAGCAGCCAAGATCTACAGCGGGAGCAAGAGACCCAGTACTTC
19	TRBV5-1	-	TRBJ1-4	TRBD1	CASSFMRISDRGPGEKLFF	TGCGCCAGCAGCTTCATGAGGATATCGGACAGGGGGCCAGGGGAAAAACTGTTTTTT
22	TRBV4-2	-	TRBJ1-2	-	CASRQRGSSSRQDPRANYGYTF	TGTGCCAGCAGACAAAGAGGGAGTAGTAGTCGACAAGACCCAAGAGCTAACTATGGCTACACCTTC
14	TRBV9	-	TRBJ1-2	TRBD1	CASSGWTGSNGYTF	TGTGCCAGCAGCGGGTGGACAGGGTCGAATGGCTACACCTTC
14	TRBV6-6	once	TRBJ1-2	-	CASSYGKGSSGYTF	TGTGCCAGCAGTTACGGCAAGGGGTCAAGTGGCTACACCTTC
14	TRBV18	-	TRBJ2-2	-	CASSPGGNNGELFF	TGTGCCAGCTCACCCGGAGGGAATAACGGGGAGCTGTTTTTT
14	TRBV11-2	-	TRBJ2-2	-	CASSFNYITGELFF	TGTGCCAGCAGCTTCAACTATATCACCGGGGAGCTGTTTTTT
11	TRBV29-1	once	TRBJ1-1	-	CSAPGSVEAFF	TGCAGCGCGCCGGGGAGCGTTGAAGCTTTCTTT
14	TRBV3-1/TRBV3-2	-	TRBJ1-1	TRBD1	CASSMTGGNTEAFF	TGTGCCAGCAGTATGACAGGGGGGAACACTGAAGCTTTCTTT
13	TRBV7-2	-	TRBJ2-1	-	CASSRTLVGEQFF	TGTGCCAGCAGCCGAACACTAGTCGGAGAGCAGTTCTTC
21	TRBV2	-	TRBJ2-2	TRBD2	CASSETDLAGASNGDTGELFF	TGTGCCAGCAGTGAAACCGACCTAGCGGGAGCCTCTAACGGAGACACCGGGGAGCTGTTTTTT
12	TRBV29-1	-	TRBJ1-3	-	CSVVLSGNTIYF	TGCAGCGTTGTCCTATCTGGAAACACCATATATTTT
13	TRBV6-5	-	TRBJ2-1	-	CASSLSRSNEQFF	TGTGCCAGCAGTCTTAGCCGGTCTAATGAGCAGTTCTTC
17	TRBV29-1	-	TRBJ2-1	TRBD2	CSVSGVSGGPSYNEQFF	TGCAGCGTTTCAGGGGTTAGCGGGGGACCCTCCTACAATGAGCAGTTCTTC
16	TRBV6-1	-	TRBJ1-5	-	CASSVRGGTGNQPQHF	TGTGCCAGCAGTGTCCGCGGGGGTACGGGCAATCAGCCCCAGCATTTT
13	TRBV5-1	-	TRBJ1-6	-	CASSLGEDSPLHF	TGCGCCAGCAGCTTGGGGGAGGATTCACCCCTCCACTTT
14	TRBV6-1	once	TRBJ1-4	-	CASSEALRVEKLFF	TGTGCCAGCAGTGAAGCGCTGCGGGTTGAAAAACTGTTTTTT
16	TRBV9	-	TRBJ2-1	-	CASSVVTGTTYNEQFF	TGTGCCAGCAGCGTCGTAACCGGAACGACTTACAATGAGCAGTTCTTC
15	TRBV11-2	-	TRBJ1-2	-	CASSPWTDSYYGYTF	TGTGCCAGCAGCCCGTGGACAGATTCTTACTATGGCTACACCTTC
15	TRBV7-3	-	TRBJ2-3	TRBD2	CASSVRLADTDTQYF	TGTGCCAGCAGCGTACGACTAGCGGACACAGATACGCAGTATTTT
14	TRBV29-1	-	TRBJ1-2	TRBD1	CSVVHGQGAYGYTF	TGCAGCGTTGTCCATGGACAGGGGGCTTATGGCTACACCTTC
14	TRBV5-1	-	TRBJ2-1	-	CASTAGASNNEQFF	TGCGCCAGCACCGCGGGGGCCTCCAACAATGAGCAGTTCTTC